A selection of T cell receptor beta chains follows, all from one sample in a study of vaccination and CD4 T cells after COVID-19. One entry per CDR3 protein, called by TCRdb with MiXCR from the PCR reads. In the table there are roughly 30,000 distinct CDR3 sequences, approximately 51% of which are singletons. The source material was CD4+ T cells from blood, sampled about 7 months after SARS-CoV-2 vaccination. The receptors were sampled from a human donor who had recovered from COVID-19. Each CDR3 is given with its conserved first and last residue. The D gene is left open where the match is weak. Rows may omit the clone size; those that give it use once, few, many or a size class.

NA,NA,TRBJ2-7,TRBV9,CASSAGIVGYEQYF,TGTGCCAGCAGCGCCGGGATAGTGGGCTACGAGCAGTACTTC
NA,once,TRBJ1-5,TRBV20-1,CSARNLNSGNQPQHF,TGCAGTGCTAGAAACCTTAATTCTGGCAATCAGCCCCAGCATTTT
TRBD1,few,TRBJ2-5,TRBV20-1,CSAQWAGTGQETQYF,TGCAGTGCTCAATGGGCCGGGACAGGCCAAGAGACCCAGTACTTC
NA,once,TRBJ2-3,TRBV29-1,CSVGVWGGDNTQYF,TGCAGCGTTGGGGTATGGGGAGGCGATAATACGCAGTATTTT
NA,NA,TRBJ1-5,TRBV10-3,CAISPQGSYNQPQHF,TGTGCCATCAGTCCTCAGGGGAGCTACAATCAGCCCCAGCATTTT
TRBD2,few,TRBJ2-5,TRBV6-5,CASSYSKGLARGETQYF,TGTGCCAGCAGTTACTCCAAGGGACTAGCGCGGGGCGAGACCCAGTACTTC
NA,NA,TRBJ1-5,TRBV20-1,CSARTQGPNQPQHF,TGCAGTGCTAGAACCCAGGGACCCAATCAGCCCCAGCATTTT
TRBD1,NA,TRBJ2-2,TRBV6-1,CASSGTGDANTGELFF,TGTGCCAGCAGTGGGACAGGGGACGCGAACACCGGGGAGCTGTTTTTT
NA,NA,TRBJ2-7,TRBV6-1,CASSEGLFSYEQYF,TGTGCCAGCAGTGAAGGATTATTCTCCTACGAGCAGTACTTC
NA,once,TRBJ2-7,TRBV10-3,CAISESRGALYEQYF,TGTGCCATCAGTGAGTCAAGAGGAGCGCTCTACGAGCAGTACTTC
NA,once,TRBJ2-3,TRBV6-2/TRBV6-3,CASSYSRNTDTQYF,TGTGCCAGCAGTTATAGCCGAAACACAGATACGCAGTATTTT
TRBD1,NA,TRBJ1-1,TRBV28,CASSLGDSLNTEAFF,TGTGCCAGCAGTTTAGGGGACAGCTTGAACACTGAAGCTTTCTTT
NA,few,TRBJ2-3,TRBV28,CASSFSASTDTQYF,TGTGCCAGCAGTTTCTCCGCAAGCACAGATACGCAGTATTTT
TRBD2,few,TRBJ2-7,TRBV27,CASRSLAGETHEQYF,TGTGCCAGCAGATCTCTAGCGGGAGAAACCCACGAGCAGTACTTC
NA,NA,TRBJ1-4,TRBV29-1,CSVVGISEKLFF,TGCAGCGTTGTAGGGATCAGTGAAAAACTGTTTTTT
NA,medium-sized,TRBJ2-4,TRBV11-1,CASSAGVQDIDIQYF,TGTGCCAGCAGCGCAGGGGTACAGGACATCGACATTCAGTACTTC
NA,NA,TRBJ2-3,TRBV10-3,CAISEPARTDTQYF,TGTGCCATCAGTGAACCAGCCCGCACAGATACGCAGTATTTT
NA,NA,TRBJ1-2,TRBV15,CATSRDRIAGYTF,TGTGCCACCAGCAGAGATCGTATAGCCGGCTACACCTTC
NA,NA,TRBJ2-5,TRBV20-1,CSAIGDFTETQYF,TGCAGTGCTATTGGGGACTTCACGGAGACCCAGTACTTC
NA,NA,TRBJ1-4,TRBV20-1,CSARREKLFF,TGCAGTGCTAGGAGAGAAAAACTGTTTTTT
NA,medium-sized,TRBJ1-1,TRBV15,CATSRFPGSTEAFF,TGTGCCACCAGCAGATTTCCGGGGAGCACTGAAGCTTTCTTT
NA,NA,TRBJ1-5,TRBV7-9,CASSQDGNQPQHF,TGTGCCAGCAGCCAAGACGGCAATCAGCCCCAGCATTTT
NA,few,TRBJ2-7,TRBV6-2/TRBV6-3,CASSDRGSSYEQYF,TGTGCCAGTTCGGACAGAGGGAGCTCCTACGAGCAGTACTTC
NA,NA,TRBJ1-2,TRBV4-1,CASSQVGESGYTF,TGCGCCAGCAGCCAAGTAGGCGAAAGCGGCTACACCTTC
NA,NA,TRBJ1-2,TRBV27,CASSPGRNYGYTF,TGTGCCAGCAGCCCGGGACGGAACTATGGCTACACCTTC
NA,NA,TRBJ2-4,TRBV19,CASNSGIAKNIQYF,TGTGCCAGTAATTCGGGGATAGCCAAAAACATTCAGTACTTC
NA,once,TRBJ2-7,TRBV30,CAWSPIGPVYEQYF,TGTGCCTGGAGTCCGATCGGGCCCGTCTACGAGCAGTACTTC
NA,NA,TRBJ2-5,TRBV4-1,CASSARDTPQETQYF,TGCGCCAGCAGCGCACGGGACACCCCACAAGAGACCCAGTACTTC
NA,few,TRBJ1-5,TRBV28,CASVLGGGIQPQHF,TGTGCCAGCGTATTGGGGGGCGGAATCCAGCCCCAGCATTTT
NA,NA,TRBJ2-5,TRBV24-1,CATSVAGLVTQYF,TGTGCCACCAGTGTTGCAGGTCTCGTGACCCAGTACTTC
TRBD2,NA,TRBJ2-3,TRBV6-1,CASSSRLAGDTQYF,TGTGCCAGCAGCTCCCGACTAGCGGGAGATACGCAGTATTTT
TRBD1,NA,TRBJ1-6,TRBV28,CASTLPGGRNSPLHF,TGTGCCAGCACCCTACCAGGGGGCCGTAATTCACCCCTCCACTTT
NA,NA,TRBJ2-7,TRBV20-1,CSARNGTGLSYEQYF,TGCAGTGCTAGAAACGGGACTGGTCTTTCCTACGAGCAGTACTTC
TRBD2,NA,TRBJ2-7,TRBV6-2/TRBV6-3,CASSHPASGTYEQYF,TGTGCCAGCAGCCACCCGGCTAGCGGGACTTACGAGCAGTACTTC
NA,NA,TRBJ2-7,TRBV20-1,CSPIPQGRVYEQYF,TGCAGTCCCATTCCCCAGGGGAGGGTCTACGAGCAGTACTTC
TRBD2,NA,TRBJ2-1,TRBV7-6,CASSLVFGGSSYNEQFF,TGTGCCAGCAGCTTAGTATTCGGCGGGAGCTCCTACAATGAGCAGTTCTTC
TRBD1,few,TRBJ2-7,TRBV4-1,CASSPQTGNRYEQYF,TGCGCCAGCAGCCCCCAGACAGGGAATAGGTACGAGCAGTACTTC
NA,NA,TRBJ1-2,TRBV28,CASSQSRGRNYGYTF,TGTGCCAGCAGCCAATCTAGGGGCCGTAACTATGGCTACACCTTC
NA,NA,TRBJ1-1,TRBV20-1,CSARYGTFRDTEAFF,TGCAGTGCTAGATACGGGACCTTTAGGGACACTGAAGCTTTCTTT
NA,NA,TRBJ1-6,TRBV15,CATSRGNNSPLHF,TGTGCCACCAGCAGAGGGAATAATTCACCCCTCCACTTT
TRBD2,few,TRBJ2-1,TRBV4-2,CASSQDGTSGYNEQFF,TGTGCCAGCAGCCAAGACGGGACTAGCGGTTACAATGAGCAGTTCTTC
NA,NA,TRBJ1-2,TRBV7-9,CASSPGQQPLYGYTF,TGTGCCAGCAGCCCAGGACAGCAGCCTCTTTATGGCTACACCTTC
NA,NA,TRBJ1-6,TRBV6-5,CASSWNSPLHF,TGTGCCAGCAGTTGGAATTCACCCCTCCACTTT
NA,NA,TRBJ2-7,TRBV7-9,CASSLAELGEQYF,TGTGCCAGCAGCTTAGCTGAGTTGGGCGAGCAGTACTTC
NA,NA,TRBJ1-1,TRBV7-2,CASSWTPGDTEAFF,TGTGCCAGCAGCTGGACGCCCGGGGACACTGAAGCTTTCTTT
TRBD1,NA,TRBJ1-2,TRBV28,CVSSPRWRGPYYGYTF,TGTGTCAGCAGTCCCCGTTGGAGGGGGCCATACTATGGCTACACCTTC
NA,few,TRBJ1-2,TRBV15,CATSRDAGEYNYGYTF,TGTGCCACCAGCAGAGATGCAGGCGAGTACAACTATGGCTACACCTTC
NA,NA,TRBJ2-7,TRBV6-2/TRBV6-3,CASSPLLGRSSYEQYF,TGTGCCAGCAGCCCACTCCTCGGGAGAAGCTCCTACGAGCAGTACTTC
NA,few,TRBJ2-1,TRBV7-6,CASSLAQNNEQFF,TGTGCCAGCAGCTTAGCACAGAACAATGAGCAGTTCTTC
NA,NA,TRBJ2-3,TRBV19,CASSIGPSTDTQYF,TGTGCCAGTAGTATAGGACCTAGCACAGATACGCAGTATTTT
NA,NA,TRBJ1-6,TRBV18,CASSPSLEPWSPLHF,TGTGCCAGCTCACCATCACTCGAACCCTGGTCACCCCTCCACTTT
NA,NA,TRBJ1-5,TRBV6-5,CASSYDTGPPPQHF,TGTGCCAGCAGCTACGACACTGGGCCTCCGCCCCAGCATTTT
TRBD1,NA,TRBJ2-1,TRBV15,CATSRSKQGNRYNEQFF,TGTGCCACCAGCAGAAGTAAACAGGGGAATCGCTACAATGAGCAGTTCTTC
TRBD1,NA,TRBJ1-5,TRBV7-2,CASSPQGQFVGNQPQHF,TGTGCCAGCAGCCCCCAGGGACAGTTCGTGGGCAATCAGCCCCAGCATTTT
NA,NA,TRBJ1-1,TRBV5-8,CASSFQVEAFF,TGTGCCAGCAGCTTTCAGGTTGAAGCTTTCTTT
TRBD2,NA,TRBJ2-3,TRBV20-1,CSASGGRPPDTQYF,TGCAGTGCTAGTGGCGGGAGGCCCCCAGATACGCAGTATTTT
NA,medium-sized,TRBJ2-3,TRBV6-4,CASSEGTSTDTQYF,TGTGCCAGCAGTGAAGGGACTAGCACAGATACGCAGTATTTT